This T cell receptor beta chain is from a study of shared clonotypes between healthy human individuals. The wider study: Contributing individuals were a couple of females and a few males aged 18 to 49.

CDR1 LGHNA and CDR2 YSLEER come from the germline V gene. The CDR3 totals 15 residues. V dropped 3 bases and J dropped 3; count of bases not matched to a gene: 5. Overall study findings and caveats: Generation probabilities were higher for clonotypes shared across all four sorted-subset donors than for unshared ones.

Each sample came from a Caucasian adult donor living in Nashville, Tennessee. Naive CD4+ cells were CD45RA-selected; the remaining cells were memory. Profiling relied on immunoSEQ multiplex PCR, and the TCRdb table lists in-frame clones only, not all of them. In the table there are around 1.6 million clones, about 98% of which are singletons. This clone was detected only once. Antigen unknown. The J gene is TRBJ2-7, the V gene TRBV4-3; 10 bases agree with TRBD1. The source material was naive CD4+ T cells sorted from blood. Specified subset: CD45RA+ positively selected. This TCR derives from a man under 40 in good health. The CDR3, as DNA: TGCGCCAGCAGCCAGGACAGGGGGATCGGCTACGAGCAGTACTTC. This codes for CASSQDRGIGYEQYF.